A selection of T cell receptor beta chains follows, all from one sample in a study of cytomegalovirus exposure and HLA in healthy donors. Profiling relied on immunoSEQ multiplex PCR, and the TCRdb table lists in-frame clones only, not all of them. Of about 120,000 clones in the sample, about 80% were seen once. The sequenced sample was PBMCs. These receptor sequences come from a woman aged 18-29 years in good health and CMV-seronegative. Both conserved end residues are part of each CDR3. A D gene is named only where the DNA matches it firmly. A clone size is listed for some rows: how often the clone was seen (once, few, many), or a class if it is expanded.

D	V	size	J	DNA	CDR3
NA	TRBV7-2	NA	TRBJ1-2	TGTGCCAGCAGCTTAGCCCAGAACTATGGCTACACCTTC	CASSLAQNYGYTF
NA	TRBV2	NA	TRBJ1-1	TGTGCCAGCAGGACCGGGCGGGGGAACACTGAAGCTTTCTTT	CASRTGRGNTEAFF
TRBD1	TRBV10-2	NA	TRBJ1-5	TGCGCCAGCAGTAGAGGACAGGATCAGCCCCAGCATTTT	CASSRGQDQPQHF
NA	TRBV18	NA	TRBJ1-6	TGTGCCAGCTCACCGTTAGGACTGGGAGTTAATTCACCCCTCCACTTT	CASSPLGLGVNSPLHF
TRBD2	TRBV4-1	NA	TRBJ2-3	TGCGCCAGCAGCCAAGAGGGAGGGCGACGAACAGATACGCAGTATTTT	CASSQEGGRRTDTQYF
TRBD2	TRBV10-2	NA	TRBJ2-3	TGCGCCAGCAGTGAGATTAGCGGGGCGCCTAGAGGGCAGTATTTT	CASSEISGAPRGQYF
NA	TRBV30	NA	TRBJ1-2	TGTGCCTGGAGTGTACCATCACCTTACAGAATGGCCGCCTATGGCTACACCTTC	CAWSVPSPYRMAAYGYTF
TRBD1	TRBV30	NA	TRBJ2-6	TGTGCCTGGAGCGGCCGACAGGGAATCCTCTCTGGGGCCAACGTCCTGACTTTC	CAWSGRQGILSGANVLTF
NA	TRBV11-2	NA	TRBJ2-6	TGTGCCAGCAGCTTTCGAGGCCCCAACTCTGGGGCCAACGTCCTGACTTTC	CASSFRGPNSGANVLTF
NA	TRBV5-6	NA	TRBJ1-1	TGTGCCAGCAGTCAGGGTATCACTGAAGCTTTCTTT	CASSQGITEAFF
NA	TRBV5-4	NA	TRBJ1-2	TGTGCCAGCAGCTCGCGAAATGAGCGGTACACCTTC	CASSSRNERYTF
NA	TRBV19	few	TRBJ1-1	TGTGCCAGTAGTAAGGCAGGGTTGGCCACTGAAGCTTTCTTT	CASSKAGLATEAFF
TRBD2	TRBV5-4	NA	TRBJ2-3	TGTGCCAGCAGCTTTGGACTAGCGGGAAGCACAGATACGCAGTATTTT	CASSFGLAGSTDTQYF
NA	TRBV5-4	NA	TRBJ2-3	TGTGCCAGCAGCTTGGGGGCGTTCACAGATACGCAGTATTTT	CASSLGAFTDTQYF
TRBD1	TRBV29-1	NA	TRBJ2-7	TGCAGCGTTGTCGGGGACAGCTACGAGCAGTACTTC	CSVVGDSYEQYF
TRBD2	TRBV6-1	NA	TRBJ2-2	TGTGCCAGCAGTCCGGGACTAGCCCGGGTCGAGCTGTTTTTT	CASSPGLARVELFF
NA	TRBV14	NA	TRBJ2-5	TGTGCCAGCAGCCAAGATCTGCCCGGGGGGACCCAGTACTTC	CASSQDLPGGTQYF
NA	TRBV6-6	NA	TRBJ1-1	TGTGCCAGCAGTTACCCAAGACAGGTGAACACTGAAGCTTTCTTT	CASSYPRQVNTEAFF
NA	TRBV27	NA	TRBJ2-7	TGTGCCAGCAGTTTAAAAGCGTGGCCCGAGCAGTACTTC	CASSLKAWPEQYF
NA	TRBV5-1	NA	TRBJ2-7	TGCGCCAGCAGCCAAGCAGGGGGGAACTCCTACGAGCAGTACTTC	CASSQAGGNSYEQYF
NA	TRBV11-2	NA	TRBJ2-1	TGTGCCAGCAGTCGTCTATCGGGGATCCCCTACAATGAGCAGTTCTTC	CASSRLSGIPYNEQFF
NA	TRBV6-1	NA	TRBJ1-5	TGTGCCAGCAGTGGGATCCTGACAGGAATTCCTTATAGCAATCAGCCCCAGCATTTT	CASSGILTGIPYSNQPQHF
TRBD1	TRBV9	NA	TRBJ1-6	TGTGCCAGCAGTGCTAACCAGGGGGCTGGGAATTCACCCCTCCACTTT	CASSANQGAGNSPLHF
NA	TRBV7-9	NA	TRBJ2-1	TGTTCCTCGAGGGGGGAGGGCGGCAACAATGAGCAGTTCTTC	CSSRGEGGNNEQFF
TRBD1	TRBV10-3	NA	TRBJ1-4	TGTGCCATCAGTGAGTCACAGACAGGGGGAGCTGAAAAACTGTTTTTT	CAISESQTGGAEKLFF
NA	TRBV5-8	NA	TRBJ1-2	TGTGCCAGCAGCATCCCGGGTTGGCTGGGTGGCTACACCTTC	CASSIPGWLGGYTF
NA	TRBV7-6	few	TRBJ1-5	TGTGCCAGCAGCTTACAGGGGTATGCTCAGCCCCAGCATTTT	CASSLQGYAQPQHF
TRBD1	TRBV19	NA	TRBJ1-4	TGTGCCAGTAGGGAGACAGGGAATGAAAAACTGTTTTTT	CASRETGNEKLFF
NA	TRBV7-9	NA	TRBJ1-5	TGTGCCAGCAGCGGCGGCCCAATTGGGCAGCCCCAGCATTTT	CASSGGPIGQPQHF
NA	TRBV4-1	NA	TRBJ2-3	TGCGCCAGCAGCCAAGATATCGGAGATACGCAGTATTTT	CASSQDIGDTQYF
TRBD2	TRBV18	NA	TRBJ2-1	TGTGCCAGCTCACCCGTACAAGCGGGGGCCGGGAGGAATGAGCAGTTCTTC	CASSPVQAGAGRNEQFF
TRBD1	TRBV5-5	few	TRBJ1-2	TGTGCCAGCAGCACGTCGGGGACAGGGGATGGCTACACCTTC	CASSTSGTGDGYTF
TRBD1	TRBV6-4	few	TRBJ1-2	TGTGCCAGCAGGTGGGACAGGGGGCTGCTTAACTATGGCTACACCTTC	CASRWDRGLLNYGYTF
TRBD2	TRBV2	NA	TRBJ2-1	TGTGCCAGCAAGGTAGCGGGATTCTTACAGTTCTTC	CASKVAGFLQFF